These 8 T cell receptor beta chains share one sample of origin, sequenced in a study of blood T cell repertoires in COVID-19. Repertoires were generated with immunoSEQ multiplex PCR, while TCRdb's copy carries only in-frame clones and drops some. The sample lists over 200,000 clones; under 90% were seen once. The sequencing input was peripheral blood. Source of these receptors: a man aged 55-75 years who had recovered from COVID-19.

The rearrangement links TRBV19 to TRBJ2-5, with D possibly matching TRBD2 (5 bases). The CDR3 is made up of 13 amino acids. V shed 3 bases and J shed 4 bases, with 9 bases lying between them. Germline CDR1 LNHDA, CDR2 SQIVND (reference sequence). The CDR3 DNA sequence: TGTGCCAGTAGTATCTTCGCGGGAGAGACCCAGTACTTC. Its protein is CASSIFAGETQYF.

V is TRBV6-5 and J is TRBJ2-3; a weak D match, TRBD1 (6 bases). The CDR3 sequence is 14 residues long. V lost 6 bases, J lost 4 bases, and 14 bases lay in between. CDR1 is MNHEY and CDR2 is SVGAGI in the germline V gene. The CDR3 here is CASRRQHRADTQYF. CDR3 bases: TGTGCCAGCAGGCGCCAACACAGGGCAGATACGCAGTATTTT.

The chain combines TRBV2 with TRBJ1-1; D may be TRBD1 (5 bases). CDR1 and CDR2 from the germline V gene are SNHLY and FYNNEI. This CDR3 spans 13 amino acids. V lost 6 bases and J 0 bases, leaving 8 bases between the germline ends. The CDR3, as DNA: TGTGCCAGCAGCGTGGGGCTGAACACTGAAGCTTTCTTT. This encodes CASSVGLNTEAFF.

The chain links TRBV4-1 to TRBJ2-1; TRBD1 matches at 9 bases. The CDR3 runs 17 residues. The V gene's germline CDR1 is MGHRA and CDR2 YSYEKL. Unmatched junction bases numbered 9, after V lost 3 bases and J lost 3 bases. The CDR3 nucleotides read TGCGCCAGCAGCCAGGTGGTGACAGGGGGAGTCTACAATGAGCAGTTCTTC. It codes for CASSQVVTGGVYNEQFF.

This chain links TRBV7-9 with TRBJ2-1, with 7 bases that match TRBD2. The CDR3 has 15 residues. V gave up 7 bases and J gave up 8 bases; unmatched junction bases: 14. From germline, CDR1 is SEHNR and CDR2 FQNEAQ (reference sequence). The CDR3 DNA is TGTGCCAGCACCCCCGGGACTACCTTTGTGGATGAGCAGTTCTTC. Encoded protein: CASTPGTTFVDEQFF.

V and J are TRBV5-1 and TRBJ2-3, with 9 bases that match TRBD2. The CDR3 runs 15 residues. Germline assignment: CDR1 SGHRS and CDR2 YFSETQ. The V and J ends lost 3 bases and 3 bases, in that order; junction bases with no gene match: 5. As DNA, the CDR3 is TGCGCCAGCAGCTCCCGCGGGGGGGCGACAGATACGCAGTATTTT. This codes for CASSSRGGATDTQYF. The full variable domain, in which reference TRBV5-1 and TRBJ2-3 provide the parts outside the CDR3, is KAGVTQTPRYLIKTRGQQVTLSCSPISGHRSVSWYQQTPGQGLQFLFEYFSETQRNKGNFPGRFSGRQFSNSRSEMNVSTLELGDSALYLCASSSRGGATDTQYFGPGTRLTVL.

This CDR3 is CASSFAGWADTQYF. The CDR3 bases are TGTGCCAGTAGTTTCGCGGGGTGGGCAGATACGCAGTATTTT. This chain links TRBV19 with TRBJ2-3; tentatively, D is TRBD2 (6 bases). Per the germline V gene, CDR1 is LNHDA and CDR2 is SQIVND (reference sequence). CDR3 length: 14 amino acids. V was trimmed by 5 bases and J by 4 bases, leaving 13 bases between them.

The rearrangement links TRBV5-1 to TRBJ1-4; a weak D match, TRBD1 (5 bases). Germline CDR1 reads SGHRS; CDR2 reads YFSETQ. Trimming pared 0 bases from V and 2 bases from J, leaving 11 bases between. This CDR3 region has 16 residues. CDR3 nucleotide sequence: TGCGCCAGCAGCTTGGTGCAGGGAACCACTAATGAAAAACTGTTTTTT. Protein product: CASSLVQGTTNEKLFF.